This T cell receptor (beta chain) was captured by sequencing in a study of T cell responses to AZD1222 COVID-19 vaccine. This table comes from immunoSEQ multiplex PCR, and its TCRdb copy is limited to in-frame clones, with some not included. The data hold around 91,000 clones, with approximately 90% observed a single time. The CDR3 spans 15 residues. Germline V gene lookup returns CDR1 MDHEN and CDR2 SYDVKM. The ends were cut back, 6 bases at V and 4 bases at J, with 15 bases in the middle. The sample was peripheral blood, taken on day 0 of AZD1222 vaccination. This receptor was identified in an adult in good health. The rearrangement joins TRBV28 to TRBJ1-4; tentatively, D is TRBD1 (6 bases). In DNA form, the CDR3 reads TGTGCCAGCAGACAGGGACGTGACTTTAATGAAAAACTGTTTTTT. The encoded protein is CASRQGRDFNEKLFF.